This record looks at one T cell receptor beta chain sequence and its context. What it binds is unknown. The data derive from a study of T cells in localized non-small cell lung cancer. Overall study findings and caveats: Adjacent lung had a median roughly 61 of the 100 largest tumor clones. Investigators sequenced only a single tumor region, leaving heterogeneity possible. Uninvolved adjacent lung showed peak T cell clonality, exceeding tumor.

Assay used: immunoSEQ multiplex PCR; TCRdb lists only in-frame clones, some missing. The profile shows about 26,000 clones, more than 85% of them singletons. The V gene's germline CDR1 is LGHNA and CDR2 YSLEER. The CDR3 spans 15 residues. V lost 0 bases, J lost 0 bases, and 3 bases lay in between. Material: peripheral blood, obtained before any cancer treatment. This sequence originates from a female donor over 55 with stage II squamous cell lung carcinoma. The genes are TRBV4-3 and TRBJ2-6; D unclear. The CDR3 here is CASSQDLSGANVLTF. CDR3 nucleotides: TGCGCCAGCAGCCAAGATCTCTCTGGGGCCAACGTCCTGACTTTC.